The rows below give T cell receptor beta chains drawn from one sample of a study of blood T cell repertoires in COVID-19. Sequencing used immunoSEQ multiplex PCR; TCRdb keeps in-frame clones, though not all of them. The sample lists approximately 350,000 clones; roughly nine tenths were seen once. Sequenced: PBMCs or T cells enriched from blood (not recorded which). All receptors derive from a man aged 18 to 29 who had recovered from COVID-19. Each CDR3 is given without its conserved first and last residue.

v_gene,CDR3aa
TRBV2,ASSIRDRYYGYT
TRBV27,ASRTGTGGYSGYT
TRBV4-1,ASSQGGNLYGYT
TRBV5-1,ASSPSGDRGSYEQY
TRBV28,ASHRDTLPNYGYT
TRBV18,ASSPGARANYNEQF
TRBV7-2,ASSLLTGGADGYT
TRBV3-1/TRBV3-2,ASSQGLSGGYNEQF
TRBV7-2,ASSPVDMGILF
TRBV5-5,ASSLLPGLSHRNEQF
TRBV7-2,ASSLNVGRANTEAF
TRBV7-3,ASSLTANRQDGYT
TRBV7-2,ASSFGGSSSYEQY
TRBV28,ASSFGGGGIYGYT
TRBV28,ASSFLQGIGEQY
TRBV3-1/TRBV3-2,ASSQGRGGNQPQH
TRBV11-2,ASSFPPTSGDYNEQF
TRBV6-5,ASSSGGRDGRWEQY
TRBV27,ASSLGDEQF
TRBV9,ASSVPSSDTQY
TRBV29-1,SVAGTGATGELF
TRBV7-2,ASSLGDDRGVRTDTQY
TRBV27,ASSVAGQGVGYT
TRBV7-9,ASSTEGQLNTEAF
TRBV5-1,ASSLGGDGELF
TRBV10-3,ATFSLAKNIQY